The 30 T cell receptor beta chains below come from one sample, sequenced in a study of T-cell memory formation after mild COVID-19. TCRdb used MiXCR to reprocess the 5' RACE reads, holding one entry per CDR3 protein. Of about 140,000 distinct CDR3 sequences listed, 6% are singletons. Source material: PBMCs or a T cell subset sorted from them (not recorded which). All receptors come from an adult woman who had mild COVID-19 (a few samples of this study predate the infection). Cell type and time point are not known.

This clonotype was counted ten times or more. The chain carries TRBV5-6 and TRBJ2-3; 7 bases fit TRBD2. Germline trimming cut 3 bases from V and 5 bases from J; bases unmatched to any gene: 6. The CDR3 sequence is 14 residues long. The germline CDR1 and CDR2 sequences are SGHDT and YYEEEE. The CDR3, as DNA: TGTGCCAGCAGCTGGGGGGGGGTCGAAGATACGCAGTATTTT. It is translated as CASSWGGVEDTQYF.

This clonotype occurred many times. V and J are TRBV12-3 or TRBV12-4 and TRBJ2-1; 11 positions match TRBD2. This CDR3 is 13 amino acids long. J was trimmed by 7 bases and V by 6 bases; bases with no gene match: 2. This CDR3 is CASRTSGSNEQFF. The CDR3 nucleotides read TGTGCCAGCAGAACTAGCGGGAGTAATGAGCAGTTCTTC.

CDR3 bases: TGTGCCAGCAGCCAGACTAGCGGGGGGTCAGGTGAGCAGTTCTTC. It specifies CASSQTSGGSGEQFF. The chain joins TRBV7-9 to TRBJ2-1; 13 bases map to TRBD2. The CDR3 spans 15 residues. V lost 5 bases to trimming and J lost 9 bases; unmatched junction nucleotides: 7. The germline CDR1 and CDR2 sequences are SEHNR and FQNEAQ (reference sequence).

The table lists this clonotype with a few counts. As DNA, the CDR3 is TGTGCCAGCAGTAGGATTCACCAAGAGACCCAGTACTTC. Translating it yields CASSRIHQETQYF. This chain connects TRBV6-2 or TRBV6-3 to TRBJ2-5; D is unresolved. CDR3 length: 13 residues. Per the germline V gene, CDR1 is MNHEY and CDR2 is SVGEGT. The germline V and J ends were trimmed by 5 bases and 0 bases, with 7 bases remaining between them.

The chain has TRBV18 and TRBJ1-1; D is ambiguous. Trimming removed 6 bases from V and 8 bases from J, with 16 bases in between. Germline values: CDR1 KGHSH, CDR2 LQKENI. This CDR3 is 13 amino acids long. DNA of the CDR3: TGTGCCAGCTCCCAATCTGGGATATACGAAGCTTTCTTT. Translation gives CASSQSGIYEAFF.

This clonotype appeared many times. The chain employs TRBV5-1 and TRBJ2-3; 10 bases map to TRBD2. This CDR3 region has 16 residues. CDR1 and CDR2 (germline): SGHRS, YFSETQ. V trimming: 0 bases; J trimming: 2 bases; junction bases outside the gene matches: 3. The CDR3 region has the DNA TGCGCCAGCAGCTTGGCTAGCGGGGGAAACACAGATACGCAGTATTTT. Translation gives CASSLASGGNTDTQYF. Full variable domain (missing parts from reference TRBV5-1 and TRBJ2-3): KAGVTQTPRYLIKTRGQQVTLSCSPISGHRSVSWYQQTPGQGLQFLFEYFSETQRNKGNFPGRFSGRQFSNSRSEMNVSTLELGDSALYLCASSLASGGNTDTQYFGPGTRLTVL.

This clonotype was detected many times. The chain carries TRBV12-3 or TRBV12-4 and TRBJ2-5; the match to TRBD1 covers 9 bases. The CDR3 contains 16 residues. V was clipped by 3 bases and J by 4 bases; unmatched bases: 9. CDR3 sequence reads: CASSLETGTGSETQYF. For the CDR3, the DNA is TGTGCCAGCAGTTTGGAGACCGGGACAGGGTCAGAGACCCAGTACTTC.

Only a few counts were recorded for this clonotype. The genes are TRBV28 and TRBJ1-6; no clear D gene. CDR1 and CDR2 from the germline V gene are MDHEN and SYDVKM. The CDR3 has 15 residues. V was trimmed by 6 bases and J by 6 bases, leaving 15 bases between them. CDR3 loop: CASRPRPSANSPLHF. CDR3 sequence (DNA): TGTGCCAGCAGACCCAGACCGAGCGCTAATTCACCCCTCCACTTT.

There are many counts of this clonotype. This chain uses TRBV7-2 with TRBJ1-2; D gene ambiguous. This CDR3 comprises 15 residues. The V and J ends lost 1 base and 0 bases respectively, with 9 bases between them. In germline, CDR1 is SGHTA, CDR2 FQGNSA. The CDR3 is CASSLGHQANYGYTF. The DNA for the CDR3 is TGTGCCAGCAGCTTAGGACACCAAGCTAACTATGGCTACACCTTC.

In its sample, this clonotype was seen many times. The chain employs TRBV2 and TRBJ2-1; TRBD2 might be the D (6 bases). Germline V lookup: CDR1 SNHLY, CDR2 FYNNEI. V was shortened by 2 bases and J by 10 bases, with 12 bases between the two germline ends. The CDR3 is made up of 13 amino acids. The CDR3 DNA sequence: TGTGCCAGCAGTGAAAAGCTAGCGAAGGAGCAGTTCTTC. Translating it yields CASSEKLAKEQFF.

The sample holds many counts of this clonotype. CDR3 DNA sequence: TGTGCCACCAGCACGGGGGCGCAATCCTACGAGCAGTACTTC. Protein: CATSTGAQSYEQYF. The rearrangement joins TRBV15 to TRBJ2-7; D is perhaps TRBD1 or TRBD2 (6 bases each). With 4 bases removed from V and 1 base from J, the gap between germline ends came to 11 bases. The CDR3 consists of 14 residues. Germline values: CDR1 LNHNV, CDR2 YYDKDF (reference sequence).

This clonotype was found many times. The CDR3 protein is CASSQEVQGSYGYTF. The CDR3 bases are TGTGCCAGCAGCCAAGAGGTACAAGGCTCCTATGGCTACACCTTC. This rearrangement joins TRBV4-2 to TRBJ1-2; D not certain. The CDR3 covers 15 residues. Germline V gene lookup returns CDR1 LGHNA and CDR2 YNFKEQ. V lost 0 bases to trimming and J lost 4 bases, with 12 bases between them.

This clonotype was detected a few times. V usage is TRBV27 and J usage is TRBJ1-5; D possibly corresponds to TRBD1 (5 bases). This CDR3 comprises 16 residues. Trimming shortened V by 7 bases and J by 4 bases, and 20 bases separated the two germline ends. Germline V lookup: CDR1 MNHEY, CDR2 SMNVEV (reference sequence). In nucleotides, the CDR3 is TGTGCCAGCAAAGCGAGGGGCGAGCGGGTGAATCAGCCCCAGCATTTT. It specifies CASKARGERVNQPQHF.

The CDR3 here is CASSGSPPDTQYF. The CDR3 DNA sequence: TGTGCCAGCTCCGGCTCCCCTCCAGATACGCAGTATTTT. The chain couples TRBV18 to TRBJ2-3; D remains unclear. Germline V gene data show CDR1 as KGHSH and CDR2 as LQKENI. The CDR3 length is 13 residues. The V end lost 6 bases, the J end lost 4 bases, and 11 bases lay between the germline ends.

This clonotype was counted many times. This CDR3 reads CASSLETDMNTEAFF. CDR3 in DNA: TGCGCCAGCAGCTTGGAAACAGATATGAACACTGAAGCTTTCTTT. The chain carries TRBV5-1 and TRBJ1-1; D remains unclear. V was trimmed by 0 bases and J by 0 bases, leaving 9 bases between them. The length of the CDR3 is 15 residues. Germline CDR1 SGHRS, CDR2 YFSETQ.

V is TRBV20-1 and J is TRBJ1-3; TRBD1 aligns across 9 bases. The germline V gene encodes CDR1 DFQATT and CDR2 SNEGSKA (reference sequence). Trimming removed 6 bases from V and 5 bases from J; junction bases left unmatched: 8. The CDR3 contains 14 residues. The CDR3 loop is CSARTGEIRNTIYF. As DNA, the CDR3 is TGCAGTGCACGGACAGGGGAAATAAGAAACACCATATATTTT.

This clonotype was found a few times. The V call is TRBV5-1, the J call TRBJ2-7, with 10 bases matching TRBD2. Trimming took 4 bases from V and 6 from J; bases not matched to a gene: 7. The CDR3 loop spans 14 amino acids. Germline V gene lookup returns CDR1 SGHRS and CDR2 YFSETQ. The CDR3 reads CASSVGTSVLEQYF. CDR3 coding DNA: TGCGCCAGCAGCGTCGGGACTAGCGTACTCGAGCAGTACTTC.

The CDR3 loop reads CASIRLGREIYGYTF. The CDR3 nucleotides are TGTGCCAGTATAAGGCTGGGCAGAGAGATCTATGGCTACACCTTC. J is TRBJ1-2 and V is TRBV19; D ambiguous. Trimming removed 7 bases from V and 4 bases from J, with 19 bases in between. CDR3 length equals 15 residues. Per the germline V gene, CDR1 is LNHDA and CDR2 is SQIVND (reference sequence).

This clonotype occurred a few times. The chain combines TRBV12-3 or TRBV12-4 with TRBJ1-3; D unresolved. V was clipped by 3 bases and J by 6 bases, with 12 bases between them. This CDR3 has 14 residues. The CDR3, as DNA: TGTGCCAGCAGTTTGGCCCCATCCGCAAACACCATATATTTT. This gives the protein CASSLAPSANTIYF.

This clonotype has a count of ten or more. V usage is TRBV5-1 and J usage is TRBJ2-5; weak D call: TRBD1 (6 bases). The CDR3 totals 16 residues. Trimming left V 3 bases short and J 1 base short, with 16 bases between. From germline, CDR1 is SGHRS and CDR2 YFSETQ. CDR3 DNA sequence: TGCGCCAGCAGCTATCAGGCGCAGGGGACCCAAGAGACCCAGTACTTC. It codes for CASSYQAQGTQETQYF.

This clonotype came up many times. The CDR3 reads CAISGGVYNEQFF. The CDR3 nucleotides are TGTGCCATCAGTGGTGGGGTCTACAATGAGCAGTTCTTC. V usage is TRBV10-3 and J usage is TRBJ2-1, with D uncertain. This CDR3 region has 13 residues. V was pared by 4 bases and J by 3 bases, with 7 bases between. Germline V lookup: CDR1 ENHRY, CDR2 SYGVKD.

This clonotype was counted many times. CDR3 bases: TGTGCCAGCAGCCAACGATCCGGGGGCGGCGAGCAGTACTTC. Protein sequence: CASSQRSGGGEQYF. The chain recombines TRBV3-1 with TRBJ2-7; D tentatively reads TRBD1 or TRBD2 (6 bases each). V was cut by 2 bases and J by 6 bases, with 14 bases left in between. Germline values: CDR1 LGHDT, CDR2 YNNKEL (reference sequence). CDR3 length equals 14 residues.

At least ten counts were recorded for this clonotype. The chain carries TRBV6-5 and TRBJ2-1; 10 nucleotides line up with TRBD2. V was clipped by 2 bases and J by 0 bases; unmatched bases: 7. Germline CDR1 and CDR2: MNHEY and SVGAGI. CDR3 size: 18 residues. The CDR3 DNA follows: TGTGCCAGCAGTTACGGAATCTCTAGCGGGAGCTCCTACAATGAGCAGTTCTTC. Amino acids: CASSYGISSGSSYNEQFF.

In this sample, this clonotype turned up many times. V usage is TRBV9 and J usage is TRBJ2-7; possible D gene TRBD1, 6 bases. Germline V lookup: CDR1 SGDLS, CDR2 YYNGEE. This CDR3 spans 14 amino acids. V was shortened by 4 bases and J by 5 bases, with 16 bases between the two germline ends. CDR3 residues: CASSKTGSADEQYF. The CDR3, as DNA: TGTGCCAGCAGCAAAACAGGGTCGGCGGACGAGCAGTACTTC.

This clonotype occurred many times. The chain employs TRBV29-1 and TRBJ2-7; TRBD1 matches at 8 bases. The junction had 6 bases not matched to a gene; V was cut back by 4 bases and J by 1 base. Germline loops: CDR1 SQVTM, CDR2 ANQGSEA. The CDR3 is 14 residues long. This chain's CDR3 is CSVGTGGISYEQYF. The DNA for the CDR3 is TGCAGCGTTGGAACAGGGGGAATTTCCTACGAGCAGTACTTC.

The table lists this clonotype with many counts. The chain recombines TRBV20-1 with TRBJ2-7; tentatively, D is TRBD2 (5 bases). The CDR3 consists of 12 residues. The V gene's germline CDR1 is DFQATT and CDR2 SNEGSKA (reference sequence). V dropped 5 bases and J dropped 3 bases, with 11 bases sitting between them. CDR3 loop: CSASTGVYEQYF. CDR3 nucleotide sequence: TGCAGTGCTTCGACCGGGGTCTACGAGCAGTACTTC.

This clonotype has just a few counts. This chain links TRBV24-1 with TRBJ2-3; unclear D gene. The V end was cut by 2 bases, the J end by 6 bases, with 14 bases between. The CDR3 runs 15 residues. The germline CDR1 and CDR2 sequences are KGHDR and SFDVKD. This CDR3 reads CATSDSRQSSDTQYF. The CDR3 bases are TGTGCCACCAGTGATTCCCGGCAGTCGAGTGATACGCAGTATTTT.

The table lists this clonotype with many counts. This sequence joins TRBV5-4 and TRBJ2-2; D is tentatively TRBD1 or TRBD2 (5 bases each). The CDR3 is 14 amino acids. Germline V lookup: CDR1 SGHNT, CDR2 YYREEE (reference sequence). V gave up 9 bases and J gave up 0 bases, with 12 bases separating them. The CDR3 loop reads CATFEGPNTGELFF. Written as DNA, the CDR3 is TGTGCCACCTTCGAGGGACCGAACACCGGGGAGCTGTTTTTT. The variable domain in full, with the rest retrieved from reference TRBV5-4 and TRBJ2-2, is ETGVTQSPTHLIKTRGQQVTLRCSSQSGHNTVSWYQQALGQGPQFIFQYYREEENGRGNFPPRFSGLQFPNYSSELNVNALELDDSALYLCATFEGPNTGELFFGEGSRLTVL.

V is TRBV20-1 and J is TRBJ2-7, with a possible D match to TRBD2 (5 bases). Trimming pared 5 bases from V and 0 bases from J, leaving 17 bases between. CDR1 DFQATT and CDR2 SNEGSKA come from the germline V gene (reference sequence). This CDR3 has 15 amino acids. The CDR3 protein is CSASPGGRSSYEQYF. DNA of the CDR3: TGCAGTGCTTCCCCAGGAGGACGGAGCTCCTACGAGCAGTACTTC.

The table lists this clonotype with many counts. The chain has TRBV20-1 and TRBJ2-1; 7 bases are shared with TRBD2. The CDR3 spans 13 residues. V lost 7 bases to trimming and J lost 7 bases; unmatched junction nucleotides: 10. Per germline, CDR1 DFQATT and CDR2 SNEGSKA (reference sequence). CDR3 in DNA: TGCAGTGTCACAACTAGGGGAGGGAATGAGCAGTTCTTC. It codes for CSVTTRGGNEQFF.